This passage covers 5 T cell receptor beta chains from one sample sequenced in a study of cytomegalovirus exposure and HLA in healthy donors. Vbeta (60) and Jbeta (13) primers were used in the PCR. Generated by immunoSEQ multiplex PCR, the TCRdb table keeps only in-frame clones and is missing some. The sample records roughly 110,000 clones, 76% being singletons. Sequencing was performed on PBMCs. Receptor source: a woman aged 40 to 49 in good health and CMV-seropositive.

The chain joins TRBV10-3 to TRBJ1-1; 7 nucleotides line up with TRBD1. The length of the CDR3 is 16 residues. The junction had 10 bases not matched to a gene; V was cut back by 6 bases and J by 0 bases. CDR1 is ENHRY, CDR2 SYGVKD, per germline. CDR3 in amino acids: CAISPQGGQMNTEAFF. CDR3 sequence (DNA): TGTGCCATCAGCCCCCAGGGGGGACAGATGAACACTGAAGCTTTCTTT.

V is TRBV28 and J is TRBJ1-2; 7 nucleotides agree with TRBD1. This CDR3 comprises 13 residues. The germline CDR1 and CDR2 sequences are MDHEN and SYDVKM. J gave up 8 bases and V 5 bases, and 8 bases lay outside the gene matches. The CDR3 spells CASSPRYRGGYTF. The CDR3 DNA sequence: TGTGCCAGCAGTCCTCGATACAGGGGAGGCTACACCTTC.

The J gene is TRBJ1-2, the V gene TRBV30; 7 bases are shared with TRBD1. The germline V gene encodes CDR1 GTSNPN and CDR2 SVGIG (reference sequence). J was trimmed by 4 bases and V by 5 bases; bases with no gene match: 7. This CDR3 spans 13 amino acids. CDR3 loop: CAWQPYRGYGYTF. The CDR3 coding sequence is TGTGCCTGGCAACCCTACAGGGGCTATGGCTACACCTTC. Variable domain in full (rest from reference TRBV30 and TRBJ1-2): SQTIHQWPATLVQPVGSPLSLECTVEGTSNPNLYWYRQAAGRGLQLLFYSVGIGQISSEVPQNLSASRPQDRQFILSSKKLLLSDSGFYLCAWQPYRGYGYTFGSGTRLTVV.

This rearrangement joins TRBV19 to TRBJ2-2; TRBD2 matches 8 bases. Trimming cost V 7 bases and J 5 bases; bases outside gene matches: 12. Germline lookup yields CDR1 LNHDA and CDR2 SQIVND (reference sequence). This CDR3 comprises 16 residues. The CDR3 nucleotides read TGTGCCAGTACCTTGGCGGGGGGCCCGAGAACCGGGGAGCTGTTTTTT. Protein sequence: CASTLAGGPRTGELFF.

This clone has just a few counts. The V and J genes are TRBV7-2 and TRBJ1-6; tentatively, D is TRBD1 (6 bases). This CDR3 comprises 15 residues. The germline V and J ends were trimmed by 5 bases and 13 bases, with 21 bases remaining between them. The germline V gene encodes CDR1 SGHTA and CDR2 FQGNSA. CDR3 coding DNA: TGTGCCAGCAGCCCTCGGGTATCTGGGCAGGGGCCCCTCCACTTT. This sequence encodes CASSPRVSGQGPLHF.